The 26 T cell receptor beta chains given below trace back to one sample, sequenced in a study of neurological immune-mediated disorders. Via MiXCR, TCRdb re-called the 5' RACE reads, giving one row per CDR3 protein. The sample has tens of thousands of distinct CDR3 sequences, about 4.8% seen once. The sequencing input was PBMCs. These receptors came from a young man in good health.

Ten or more counts support this clonotype. The chain joins TRBV6-6 to TRBJ1-2, with no clear D. The V gene's germline CDR1 is MNHNY and CDR2 SVGAGI (reference sequence). The CDR3 totals 15 residues. V was pared by 0 bases and J by 0 bases, with 8 bases between. The CDR3 DNA reads TGTGCCAGCAGTTACTCCCCAGGAGCTAACTATGGCTACACCTTC. Translation: CASSYSPGANYGYTF.

In its sample, this clonotype was seen many times. The V gene is TRBV12-3 or TRBV12-4, the J gene TRBJ1-5, with unresolved D. The V gene lost 6 bases and the J gene lost 0 bases, with 21 bases spanning the gap. The CDR3 has 18 amino acids. The CDR3 nucleotides read TGTGCCAGCAGCACCGGGCCACAGCAGAGCTATAGCAATCAGCCCCAGCATTTT. It specifies CASSTGPQQSYSNQPQHF.

This clonotype has ten or more counts. The V and J genes are TRBV7-2 and TRBJ1-5; possibly TRBD1 for D (6 bases). The CDR3 runs to 14 residues. The germline V gene encodes CDR1 SGHTA and CDR2 FQGNSA. V was cut by 5 bases and J by 6 bases, with 14 bases left in between. The CDR3 is CASSRGGSGQPQHF. The CDR3 nucleotides are TGTGCCAGCAGCCGAGGGGGTAGTGGTCAGCCCCAGCATTTT.

This clonotype was seen repeatedly, ten times or more. V is TRBV11-2 and J is TRBJ2-1; D call uncertain. Germline V lookup: CDR1 SGHAT, CDR2 FQNNGV. The V end lost 0 bases, the J end lost 7 bases, and 13 bases lay between the germline ends. CDR3 length equals 15 residues. This CDR3 is CASSLEAWKGNEQFF. The DNA of the CDR3 is TGTGCCAGCAGCTTAGAGGCGTGGAAGGGAAATGAGCAGTTCTTC. The full variable domain, completed using reference TRBV11-2 and TRBJ2-1, is EAGVAQSPRYKIIEKRQSVAFWCNPISGHATLYWYQQILGQGPKLLIQFQNNGVVDDSQLPKDRFSAERLKGVDSTLKIQPAKLEDSAVYLCASSLEAWKGNEQFFGPGTRLTVL.

There are many counts of this clonotype. The V and J genes are TRBV7-2 and TRBJ2-1, with TRBD1 identical over 8 bases. CDR3 length: 14 residues. V shed 3 bases, J shed 6 bases, and the junction held 4 bases outside the gene matches. Germline V CDR1 and CDR2: SGHTA, FQGNSA. The CDR3, as DNA: TGTGCCAGCAGCTTCCGACAGGGGCCCAATGAGCAGTTCTTC. This translates into CASSFRQGPNEQFF.

This clonotype was detected many times. The V call is TRBV9, the J call TRBJ2-1, with 13 positions matching TRBD2. The CDR3 consists of 16 residues. Trimming took 1 base from V and 3 from J; bases not matched to a gene: 1. CDR1 is SGDLS and CDR2 is YYNGEE in the germline V gene. The CDR3 here is CASSVRLAGGYNEQFF. As DNA, the CDR3 is TGTGCCAGCAGCGTAAGACTAGCGGGGGGCTACAATGAGCAGTTCTTC.

At least ten counts were recorded for this clonotype. The chain recombines TRBV20-1 with TRBJ2-2, with D possibly called TRBD1 or TRBD2 (5 bases each). In germline, CDR1 is DFQATT, CDR2 SNEGSKA (reference sequence). This CDR3 is built from 15 residues. V was cut by 1 base and J by 3 bases, with 12 bases left in between. CDR3 DNA sequence: TGCAGTGCTAGAGTCTCGGGGCAAGACACCGGGGAGCTGTTTTTT. Residues: CSARVSGQDTGELFF.

This clonotype was recorded many times. The rearrangement links TRBV20-1 to TRBJ1-2; D gene ambiguous. Trimming left V 3 bases short and J 3 bases short, with 8 bases between. The germline gives CDR1 DFQATT, CDR2 SNEGSKA (reference sequence). This CDR3 is 12 amino acids long. The CDR3 is CSASNGDYGYTF. The CDR3 region has the DNA TGCAGTGCTAGCAACGGGGACTATGGCTACACCTTC.

This clonotype occurred many times. The V call is TRBV6-5, the J call TRBJ1-1; TRBD1 is a possible D gene (5 bases). The CDR3 consists of 13 residues. CDR1 MNHEY and CDR2 SVGAGI come from the germline V gene. Trimming took 8 bases from V and 1 from J, leaving 11 bases between them. The CDR3 loop reads CASSIGGNTEAFF. The CDR3 DNA is TGTGCCAGCTCGATCGGGGGGAACACTGAAGCTTTCTTT.

This clonotype has at least ten counts. The chain combines TRBV20-1 with TRBJ2-3, with TRBD2 matching 7 bases. The trim removed 4 bases at V and 2 bases at J, leaving 9 bases unmatched. The CDR3 contains 15 residues. Germline CDR1 reads DFQATT; CDR2 reads SNEGSKA (reference sequence). CDR3 region: CSAKTTSFDTDTQYF. CDR3 nucleotides: TGCAGTGCTAAAACGACTAGCTTCGACACAGATACGCAGTATTTT.

This clonotype was detected many times. The rearrangement joins TRBV12-3 or TRBV12-4 to TRBJ2-7; D perhaps matches TRBD1 (6 bases). The CDR3 sequence is 15 residues long. The V and J ends lost 7 bases and 8 bases respectively, with 24 bases between them. The chain's CDR3 is CASTLWGRGVRKQYF. The CDR3 DNA reads TGTGCCAGCACCCTCTGGGGGCGAGGGGTACGAAAGCAGTACTTC.

Ten or more counts support this clonotype. This sequence joins TRBV28 and TRBJ1-2; D gene uncertain. CDR1 and CDR2 (germline): MDHEN, SYDVKM. V was trimmed by 7 bases and J by 4 bases, leaving 19 bases between them. This CDR3 contains 15 residues. The CDR3 DNA reads TGTGCCAGCACCATCGGGTCCACCAATTCCTATGGCTACACCTTC. This codes for CASTIGSTNSYGYTF.

Ten or more counts support this clonotype. The rearrangement links TRBV6-5 to TRBJ1-6; possibly TRBD1 for D (5 bases). This CDR3 has 18 amino acids. Germline V CDR1 and CDR2: MNHEY, SVGAGI. V lost 1 base and J lost 0, with 13 bases in between. CDR3 nucleotides: TGTGCCAGCAGTTACTGGTCTGGCGACAGCTCCTATAATTCACCCCTCCACTTT. Its translation: CASSYWSGDSSYNSPLHF.

This clonotype was seen repeatedly, ten times or more. The gene calls are TRBV11-1 and TRBJ2-7, with a possible D match to TRBD1 (6 bases). Trimming removed 4 bases from V and 1 base from J, with 17 bases in between. CDR1 SGHAT and CDR2 FQDESV come from the germline V gene (reference sequence). This CDR3 has 16 residues. The CDR3 DNA is TGTGCCAGCAGCTCCCCCTCGTCAGGGGTATCCTACGAGCAGTACTTC. Residues: CASSSPSSGVSYEQYF. Together with reference TRBV11-1 and TRBJ2-7, the CDR3 gives the full variable domain: EAEVAQSPRYKITEKSQAVAFWCDPISGHATLYWYRQILGQGPELLVQFQDESVVDDSQLPKDRFSAERLKGVDSTLKIQPAELGDSAMYLCASSSPSSGVSYEQYFGPGTRLTVT.

This clonotype was counted ten times or more. The V and J genes are TRBV5-1 and TRBJ2-2; D call uncertain. The CDR3 runs to 17 residues. V lost 0 bases and J lost 4, with 16 bases in between. Looked up from germline, CDR1 is SGHRS and CDR2 is YFSETQ. The CDR3 DNA sequence: TGCGCCAGCAGCTTGGTTGTGGCAGAGTATCCCACCGGGGAGCTGTTTTTT. This translates into CASSLVVAEYPTGELFF.

This clonotype was detected ten times or more. V usage is TRBV7-2 and J usage is TRBJ1-1, with TRBD1 identical over 7 bases. Germline trimming cut 2 bases from V and 3 bases from J; bases unmatched to any gene: 3. This CDR3 has 14 amino acids. Germline V gives CDR1 SGHTA, CDR2 FQGNSA. In nucleotides, the CDR3 is TGTGCCAGCAGCTTACAGGGGGGATACACTGAAGCTTTCTTT. Protein sequence: CASSLQGGYTEAFF.

This clonotype was recorded at least ten times. V is TRBV10-2 and J is TRBJ2-1, with D maybe TRBD2 (6 bases). The V gene lost 6 bases and the J gene lost 9 bases, with 12 bases spanning the gap. The CDR3 has 12 residues. From germline, CDR1 is WSHSY and CDR2 SAAADI. The CDR3 protein is CASREGYAEQFF. DNA for the CDR3: TGCGCCAGCAGGGAGGGGTACGCTGAGCAGTTCTTC.

A remark on this clonotype: A junction boundary mismatches the germline segment, possibly from a read error. The chain links TRBV14 to TRBJ2-2; D tentatively fits TRBD1 or TRBD2 (5 bases each). The germline gives CDR1 SGHDN, CDR2 FVKESK. The CDR3 length is 15 residues. The CDR3 spells CASNPFLGTYGELFF. The CDR3 DNA sequence: TGCGCCAGCAACCCCTTCCTAGGGACCTACGGGGAGCTGTTTTTT.

This clonotype was detected many times. This chain connects TRBV3-1 to TRBJ1-2; TRBD1 might be the D (5 bases). Looked up from germline, CDR1 is LGHDT and CDR2 is YNNKEL (reference sequence). V was trimmed by 4 bases and J by 3 bases, leaving 9 bases between them. The CDR3 runs to 13 residues. This chain's CDR3 is CASSRGTDYGYTF. Here the CDR3 DNA reads TGTGCCAGCAGCCGGGGGACGGACTATGGCTACACCTTC.

This clonotype was picked up many times. CDR3 sequence reads: CSASVGGHEQFF. CDR3 nucleotides: TGCAGTGCTAGCGTTGGGGGCCATGAGCAGTTCTTC. The rearrangement uses TRBV20-1 and TRBJ2-1; perhaps TRBD1 as D (6 bases). The CDR3 contains 12 residues. Germline CDR1 DFQATT, CDR2 SNEGSKA (reference sequence). V was cut by 3 bases and J by 8 bases, with 11 bases left in between.

This clonotype was counted many times. This chain uses TRBV29-1 with TRBJ1-4; D call uncertain. Germline loops: CDR1 SQVTM, CDR2 ANQGSEA. CDR3 length: 15 residues. The ends were cut back, 6 bases at V and 3 bases at J, with 17 bases in the middle. CDR3 DNA: TGCAGCGTGGGCGGTGATCGGAGTTCTAATGAAAAACTGTTTTTT. Translation: CSVGGDRSSNEKLFF.

This clonotype was seen at least ten times. The V and J genes are TRBV5-1 and TRBJ2-1; no firm D call. Germline V CDR1 and CDR2: SGHRS, YFSETQ. This CDR3 spans 16 amino acids. Trimming left V 2 bases short and J 4 bases short, with 16 bases between. The CDR3 DNA reads as TGCGCCAGCAGCTTTTGGGTCGGGTCTGGGTACAATGAGCAGTTCTTC. This codes for CASSFWVGSGYNEQFF.

This clonotype was recorded at least ten times. This rearrangement joins TRBV10-3 to TRBJ2-5; possible D gene TRBD2, 5 bases. With 0 bases removed from V and 2 bases from J, the gap between germline ends came to 16 bases. The CDR3 sequence is 17 residues long. Germline CDR1 reads ENHRY; CDR2 reads SYGVKD. As DNA, the CDR3 is TGTGCCATCAGTGAGTCTGATCCGGGAAAGAAACAAGAGACCCAGTACTTC. This codes for CAISESDPGKKQETQYF.

This clonotype was seen many times. V and J are TRBV10-3 and TRBJ2-1, with D hard to call. The germline gives CDR1 ENHRY, CDR2 SYGVKD. Trimming pared 5 bases from V and 5 bases from J, leaving 7 bases between. The CDR3 contains 12 residues. The CDR3 loop is CAISRRNNEQFF. Here the CDR3 DNA reads TGTGCCATCAGTCGAAGAAACAATGAGCAGTTCTTC.

At least ten counts were recorded for this clonotype. The chain combines TRBV12-3 or TRBV12-4 with TRBJ2-1, with 9 positions matching TRBD1. The junction had 5 bases not matched to a gene; V was cut back by 5 bases and J by 6 bases. This CDR3 contains 14 residues. CDR3 residues: CASSPRTGANEQFF. In nucleotides, the CDR3 is TGTGCCAGCAGTCCGCGGACAGGGGCCAATGAGCAGTTCTTC.

The chain carries TRBV4-2 and TRBJ2-3; 11 bases agree with TRBD2. Germline V lookup: CDR1 LGHNA, CDR2 YNFKEQ. The junction had 3 bases not matched to a gene; V was cut back by 4 bases and J by 3 bases. The CDR3 spans 15 residues. CDR3 coding DNA: TGTGCCAGCAGCCGTAGCGGGGGGGATACAGATACGCAGTATTTT. Translation gives CASSRSGGDTDTQYF.